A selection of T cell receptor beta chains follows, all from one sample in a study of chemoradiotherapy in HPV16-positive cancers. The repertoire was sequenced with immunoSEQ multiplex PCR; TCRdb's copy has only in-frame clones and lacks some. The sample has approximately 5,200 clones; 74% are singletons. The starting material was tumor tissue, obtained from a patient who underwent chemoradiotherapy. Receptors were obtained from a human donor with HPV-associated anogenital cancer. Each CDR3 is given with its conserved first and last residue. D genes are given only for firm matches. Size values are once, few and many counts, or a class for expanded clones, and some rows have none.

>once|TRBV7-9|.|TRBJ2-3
TGTGCCAGCAGCTTAAAGGTCCGCACAGATACGCAGTATTTT
CASSLKVRTDTQYF
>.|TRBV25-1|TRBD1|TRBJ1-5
TGTGCCAGCAGCACGGGACAGGGCCTGCCCCAGCATTTT
CASSTGQGLPQHF
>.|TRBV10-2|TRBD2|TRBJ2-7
TGCGCCAGCAGAATGACTAGCGGCCCCTACGAGCAGTACTTC
CASRMTSGPYEQYF
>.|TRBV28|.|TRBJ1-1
TGTGCCAGCAGTTTCCAGAACATGAACACTGAAGCTTTCTTT
CASSFQNMNTEAFF
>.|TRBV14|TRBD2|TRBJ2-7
TGTGCCAGCAGCCAAGGAGGGACTAGTGGCTACGAGCAGTACTTC
CASSQGGTSGYEQYF
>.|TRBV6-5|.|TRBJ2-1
TGTGCCAGCAGTTACTCCCAGAACAATGAGCAGTTCTTC
CASSYSQNNEQFF
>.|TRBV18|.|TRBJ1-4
TGTGCCAGCTCACCCCTCCAGCCAACTAATGAAAAACTGTTTTTT
CASSPLQPTNEKLFF
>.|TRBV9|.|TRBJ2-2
TGTGCCAGCAGCGCTAGGGACACCCGGGGGACCGGGGAGCTGTTTTTT
CASSARDTRGTGELFF
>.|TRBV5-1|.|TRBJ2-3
TGCGCCAGCAGCTTGGAAGGTGGCTCCACAGATACGCAGTATTTT
CASSLEGGSTDTQYF
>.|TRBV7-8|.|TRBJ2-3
TGTGCCAGCAGCTTAGCGAGGGGGATGGGGATGACAGATACGCAGTATTTT
CASSLARGMGMTDTQYF
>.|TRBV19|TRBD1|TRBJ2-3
TGTGCCAGTAGTATAGTCGGGACAGACACAGATACGCAGTATTTT
CASSIVGTDTDTQYF
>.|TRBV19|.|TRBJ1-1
TGTGCCAGTAGAAAGACCTTCGGGGGGACTGAAGCTTTCTTT
CASRKTFGGTEAFF
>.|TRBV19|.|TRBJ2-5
TGTGCCAGTAGTCGGTTGACGACGCAAGAGACCCAGTACTTC
CASSRLTTQETQYF
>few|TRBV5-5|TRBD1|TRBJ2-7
TGTGCCAGCAGCTTGTTGACAGGGCCCTACGAGCAGTACTTC
CASSLLTGPYEQYF
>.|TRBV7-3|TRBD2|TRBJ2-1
TGTGCCAGCAGTCGTAAAAGCCCCCTCTCGGGAGGTTTCCCCCAGTTCTTC
CASSRKSPLSGGFPQFF
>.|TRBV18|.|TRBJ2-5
TGTGCCAGCTCACCACAGGGGACGAAAGAGACCCAGTACTTC
CASSPQGTKETQYF
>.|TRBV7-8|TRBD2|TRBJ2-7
TGTGCCAGCAGCTTAGGACTAGCGGGCTTAAGCTCCTACGAGCAGTACTTC
CASSLGLAGLSSYEQYF
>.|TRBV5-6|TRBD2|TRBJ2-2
TGTGCCAGCAGCTTGGCCATGCTAGCGGGAGTGGGGGAGCTGTTTTTT
CASSLAMLAGVGELFF
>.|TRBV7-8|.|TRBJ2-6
TGTGCCAGCAGCTTAGCCCATAGGACTGGGGCCAACGTCCTGACTTTC
CASSLAHRTGANVLTF
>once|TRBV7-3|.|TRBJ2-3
TGTGCCAGCAGCTATGGGTGGGCCCTCCCAGATACGCAGTATTTT
CASSYGWALPDTQYF
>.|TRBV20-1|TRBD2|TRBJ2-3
TGCAGTGCTAGAGTAAACAGCGGGGCCGATTTT
CSARVNSGADF
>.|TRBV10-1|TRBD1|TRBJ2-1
TGCGCCAGCAGTGCGTCTGGGACAGGAACGTTCTTC
CASSASGTGTFF
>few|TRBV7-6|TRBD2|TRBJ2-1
TGTGCCAGCAGCAGGGACGGGACTAGCCCCTCAAGGTGGTACAATGAGCAGTTCTTC
CASSRDGTSPSRWYNEQFF
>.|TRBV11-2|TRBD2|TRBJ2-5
TGTGCCAGCAGCCCATCACTAGCGGGAGGCCGGGGGGAGACCCAGTACTTC
CASSPSLAGGRGETQYF
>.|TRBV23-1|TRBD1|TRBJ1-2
TGCGCCAGCATTAAAAAATTAGTGGACAGGGTGCGGCATGGCTACACCTTC
CASIKKLVDRVRHGYTF
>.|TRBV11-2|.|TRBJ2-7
TGTGCCAGCAGCTTGAGGCCAAGCTCCTACGAGCAGTACTTC
CASSLRPSSYEQYF
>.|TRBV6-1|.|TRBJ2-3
TGTGCCAGCAGTGAAGGTGAGGGCACAGATACGCAGTATTTT
CASSEGEGTDTQYF
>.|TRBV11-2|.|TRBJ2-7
TGTGCCAGCAGCCCTTACGGACTGTTAGCCTACGAGCAGTACTTC
CASSPYGLLAYEQYF
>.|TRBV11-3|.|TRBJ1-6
TGTGCCAGCAGCAAAGACACGAACCCACCCCTCCACTTT
CASSKDTNPPLHF
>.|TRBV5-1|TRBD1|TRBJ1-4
TGCGCCAGCAGCTTGGAGGCCCTGACAGGGGAAAAACTGTTTTTT
CASSLEALTGEKLFF
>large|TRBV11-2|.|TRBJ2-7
TGTGCCAGCAGCTTAGAAGGCGGGACAGCTACCTACGAGCAGTACTTC
CASSLEGGTATYEQYF
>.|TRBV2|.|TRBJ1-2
TGTGCCAGCAGTGACTCGGGTGGCTACACCTTC
CASSDSGGYTF
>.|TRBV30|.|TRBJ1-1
TGTGCCTGGAGTGAGACAGGTGCTTACACTGAAGCTTTCTTT
CAWSETGAYTEAFF
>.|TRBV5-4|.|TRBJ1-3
TGTGCCAGCAGCTTGTCCGGAAACACCATATATTTT
CASSLSGNTIYF
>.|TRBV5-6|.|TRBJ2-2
TGTGCCAGCAGCTTGGAGCGGCGAAGGACCGGGGAGCTGTTTTTT
CASSLERRRTGELFF
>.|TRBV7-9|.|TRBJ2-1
TGTGCCAGCAGCTTACGACCGTTCAATGAGCAGTTCTTC
CASSLRPFNEQFF
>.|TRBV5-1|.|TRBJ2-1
TGCGCCAGCAGCCCCTCCGGACAGATCAGGGGCAATGAGCAGTTCTTC
CASSPSGQIRGNEQFF
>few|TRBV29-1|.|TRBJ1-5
TGCAGCGTGAGGGCTGACACAAATCAGCCCCAGCATTTT
CSVRADTNQPQHF
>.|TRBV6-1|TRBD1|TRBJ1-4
TGTGCCAGCAGTGAAGTTGGGACAGGGTATGAAAAACTGTTTTTT
CASSEVGTGYEKLFF
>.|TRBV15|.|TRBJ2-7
TGTGCCACCAGCGGACCAGTAAGCGCATGGCAGTACTTC
CATSGPVSAWQYF
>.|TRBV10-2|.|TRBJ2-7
TGCGCCAGCTCTGACAGGAGCTCCTACGAGCAGTACTTC
CASSDRSSYEQYF
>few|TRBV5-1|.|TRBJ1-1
TGCGCCAGCAGCTCCGGGAACACTGAAGCTTTCTTT
CASSSGNTEAFF
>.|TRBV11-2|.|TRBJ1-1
TGTGCCAGCAGCCACCCCCTCCTGAGTACTGAAGCTTTCTTT
CASSHPLLSTEAFF
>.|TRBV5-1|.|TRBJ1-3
TGCGCCAGCAGCGAAACAGGGACGTCCGGAAACACCATATATTTT
CASSETGTSGNTIYF
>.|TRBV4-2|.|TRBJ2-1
TGTGCCAGCAGGAATGTAGGTCATGAGCAGTTCTTC
CASRNVGHEQFF
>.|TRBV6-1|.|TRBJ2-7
TGTGCCAGCAGGCGCGACGGCTACGAGCAGTACTTC
CASRRDGYEQYF
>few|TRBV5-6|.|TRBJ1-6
TGTGCCAGCAACCAAGGATCGGGCAGGGCTTATAATTCACCCCTCCACTTT
CASNQGSGRAYNSPLHF
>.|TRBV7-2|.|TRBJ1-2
TGTGCCAGCAGCTCGTCGGGGGGGTACGGCTACACCTTC
CASSSSGGYGYTF
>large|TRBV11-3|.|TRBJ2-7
TGTGCCAGCAGCTTAGATCTTGACCATACCTCAGGCATCTACGGGAAGCAGTACTTC
CASSLDLDHTSGIYGKQYF
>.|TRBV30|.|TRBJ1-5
TGTGCCTGGAGTGGGGGGCACGGCAATCAGCCCCAGCATTTT
CAWSGGHGNQPQHF
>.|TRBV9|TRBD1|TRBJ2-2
TGTGCCAGCTGCCAGCAGGGGGCCGGGGAGCTGTTTTTT
CASCQQGAGELFF
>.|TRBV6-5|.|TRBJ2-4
TGTGCCACCCGACAAAACCGAGCAAACATTCAGTACTTC
CATRQNRANIQYF
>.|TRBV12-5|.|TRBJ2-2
TGTGCTAGTGGTCTCTGGCGGACCGCGAACACCGGGGAGCTGTTTTTT
CASGLWRTANTGELFF
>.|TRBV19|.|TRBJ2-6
TGTGCCTCCACCCCCCCTGGGGCCAACGTCCTGACTTTC
CASTPPGANVLTF
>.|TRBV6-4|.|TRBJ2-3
TGTGCCAGCAGTGAACGACCTAGCACAGATACGCAGTATTTT
CASSERPSTDTQYF
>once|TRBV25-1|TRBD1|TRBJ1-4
TGTGCCAGCAGTGAGGGGACAGGGATAGAAAAACTGTTTTTT
CASSEGTGIEKLFF
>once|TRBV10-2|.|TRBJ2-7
TGCGCCAGCAGTGATCTTTACGAGCAGTACTTC
CASSDLYEQYF
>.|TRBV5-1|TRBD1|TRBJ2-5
TGCGCCAGCAGCATGGGACAGGGGGAAGAGACCCAGTACTTC
CASSMGQGEETQYF
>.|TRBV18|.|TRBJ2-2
TGTGCCAGCTCAGCATATGGCGGGGAGCTGTTTTTT
CASSAYGGELFF